The clone carrying this T cell receptor beta chain was seen more than once but under ten times. Germline V gene sequence: CDR1 MNHEY, CDR2 SMNVEV (reference sequence). CDR3 length: 16 amino acids. Trimming cost V 5 bases and J 0 bases, with 14 bases left between them. Via MiXCR, TCRdb re-called the 5' RACE reads, giving one row per CDR3 protein. The top ten clones hold 20% to 25% of a sample with some 350,000 distinct CDR3 sequences, over 10% of them seen once. These data belong to a study of T-cell memory formation after mild COVID-19. The clonotype was recovered from a young man who had mild COVID-19 (a few samples of this study predate the infection). Cell type and time point are not known. The chain links TRBV27 to TRBJ1-5, with D unresolved. Source material: PBMCs or a T cell subset sorted from them (not recorded which). The CDR3 nucleotides are TGTGCCAGCAGTCCCTCGGTAGGTTATAGCAATCAGCCCCAGCATTTT. Translating it yields CASSPSVGYSNQPQHF.